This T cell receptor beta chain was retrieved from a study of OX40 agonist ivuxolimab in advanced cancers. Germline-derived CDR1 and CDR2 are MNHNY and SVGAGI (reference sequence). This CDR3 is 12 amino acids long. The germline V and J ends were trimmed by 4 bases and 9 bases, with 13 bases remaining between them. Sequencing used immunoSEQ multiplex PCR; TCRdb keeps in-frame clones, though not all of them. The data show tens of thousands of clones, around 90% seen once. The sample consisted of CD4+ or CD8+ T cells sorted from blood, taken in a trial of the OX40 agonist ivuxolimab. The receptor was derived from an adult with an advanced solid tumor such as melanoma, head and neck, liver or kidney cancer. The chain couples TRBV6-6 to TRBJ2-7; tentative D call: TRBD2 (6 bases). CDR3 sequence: CASSSLRGWQYF. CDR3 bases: TGTGCCAGCAGTTCCCTACGGGGGTGGCAGTACTTC.